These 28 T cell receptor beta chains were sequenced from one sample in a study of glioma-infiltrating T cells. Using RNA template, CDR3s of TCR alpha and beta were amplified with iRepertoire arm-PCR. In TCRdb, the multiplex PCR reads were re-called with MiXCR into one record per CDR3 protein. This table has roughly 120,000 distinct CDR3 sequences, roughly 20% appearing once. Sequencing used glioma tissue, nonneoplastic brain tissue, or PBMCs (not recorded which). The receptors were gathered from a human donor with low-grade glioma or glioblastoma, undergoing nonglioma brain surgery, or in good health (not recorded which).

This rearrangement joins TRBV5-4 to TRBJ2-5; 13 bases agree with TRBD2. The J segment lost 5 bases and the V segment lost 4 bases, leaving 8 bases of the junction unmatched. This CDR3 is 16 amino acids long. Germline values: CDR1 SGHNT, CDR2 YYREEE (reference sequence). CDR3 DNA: TGTGCCAGCAGCACAACTAGCGGGAGGGCGCCGGAGACCCAGTACTTC. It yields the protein CASSTTSGRAPETQYF.

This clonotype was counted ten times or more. In nucleotides, the CDR3 is TGTGCCAGTACCTTGGGACAGGTGTACAATGAGCAGTTCTTC. Translated: CASTLGQVYNEQFF. The chain uses TRBV19 and TRBJ2-1; TRBD1 matches at 8 bases. This CDR3 comprises 14 residues. V shed 7 bases, J shed 4 bases, and the junction held 6 bases outside the gene matches. CDR1 and CDR2 from the germline V gene are LNHDA and SQIVND (reference sequence).

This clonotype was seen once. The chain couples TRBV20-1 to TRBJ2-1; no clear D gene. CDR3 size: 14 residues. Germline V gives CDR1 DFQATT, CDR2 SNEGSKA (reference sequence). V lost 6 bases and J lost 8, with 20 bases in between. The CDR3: CSAQRPGSTYEQFF. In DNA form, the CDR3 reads TGCAGTGCCCAGAGGCCGGGTTCTACCTATGAGCAGTTCTTC.

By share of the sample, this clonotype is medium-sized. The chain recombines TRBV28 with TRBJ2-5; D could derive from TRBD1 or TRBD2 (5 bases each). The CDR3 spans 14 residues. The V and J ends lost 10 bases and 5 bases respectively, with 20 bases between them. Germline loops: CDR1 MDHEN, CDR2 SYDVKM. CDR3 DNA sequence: TGTGCCACCAGCACCAGGGACGGGGATGAGACCCAGTACTTC. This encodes CATSTRDGDETQYF.

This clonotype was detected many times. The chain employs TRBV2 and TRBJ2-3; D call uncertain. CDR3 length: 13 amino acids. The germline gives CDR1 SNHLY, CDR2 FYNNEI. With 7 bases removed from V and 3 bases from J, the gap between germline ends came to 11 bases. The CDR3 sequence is CASNVFTTDTQYF. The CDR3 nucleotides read TGTGCCAGCAATGTTTTCACGACAGATACGCAGTATTTT.

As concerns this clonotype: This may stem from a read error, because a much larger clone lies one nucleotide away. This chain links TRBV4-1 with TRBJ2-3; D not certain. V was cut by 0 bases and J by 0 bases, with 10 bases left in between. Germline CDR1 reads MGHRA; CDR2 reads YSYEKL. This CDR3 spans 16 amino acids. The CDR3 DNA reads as TGCGCCAGCAGCCAAGATCCATTCGTTAGCACAGATACGCAGTATTTT. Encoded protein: CASSQDPFVSTDTQYF.

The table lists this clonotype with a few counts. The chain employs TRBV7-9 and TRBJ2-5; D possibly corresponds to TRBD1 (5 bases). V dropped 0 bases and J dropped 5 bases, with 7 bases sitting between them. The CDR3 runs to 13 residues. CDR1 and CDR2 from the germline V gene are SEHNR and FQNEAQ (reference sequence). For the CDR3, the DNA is TGTGCCAGCAGCTTAGCGGGGCACGAGACCCAGTACTTC. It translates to CASSLAGHETQYF. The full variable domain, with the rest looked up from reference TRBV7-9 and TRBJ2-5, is DTGVSQNPRHKITKRGQNVTFRCDPISEHNRLYWYRQTLGQGPEFLTYFQNEAQLEKSRLLSDRFSAERPKGSFSTLEIQRTEQGDSAMYLCASSLAGHETQYFGPGTRLLVL.

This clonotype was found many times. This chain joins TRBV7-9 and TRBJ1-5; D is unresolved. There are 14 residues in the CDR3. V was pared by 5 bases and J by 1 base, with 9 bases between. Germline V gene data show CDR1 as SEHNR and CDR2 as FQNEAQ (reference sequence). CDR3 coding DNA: TGTGCCAGCAGCCAAACGGGGAGCAATCAGCCCCAGCATTTT. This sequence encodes CASSQTGSNQPQHF.

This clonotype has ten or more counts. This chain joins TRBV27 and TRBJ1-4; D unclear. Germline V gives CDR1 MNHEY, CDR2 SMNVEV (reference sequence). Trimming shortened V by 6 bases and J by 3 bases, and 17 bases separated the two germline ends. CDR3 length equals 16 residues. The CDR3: CASSLRTPRPNEKLFF. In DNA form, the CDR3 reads TGTGCCAGCAGCCTACGAACCCCTCGGCCTAATGAAAAACTGTTTTTT. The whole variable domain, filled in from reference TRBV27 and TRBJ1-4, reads EAQVTQNPRYLITVTGKKLTVTCSQNMNHEYMSWYRQDPGLGLRQIYYSMNVEVTDKGDVPEGYKVSRKEKRNFPLILESPSPNQTSLYFCASSLRTPRPNEKLFFGSGTQLSVL.

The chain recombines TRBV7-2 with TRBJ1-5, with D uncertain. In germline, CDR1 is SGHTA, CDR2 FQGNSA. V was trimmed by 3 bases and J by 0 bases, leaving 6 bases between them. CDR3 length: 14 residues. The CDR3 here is CASSFRSSNQPQHF. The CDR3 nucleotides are TGTGCCAGCAGCTTTCGCAGTAGCAATCAGCCCCAGCATTTT.

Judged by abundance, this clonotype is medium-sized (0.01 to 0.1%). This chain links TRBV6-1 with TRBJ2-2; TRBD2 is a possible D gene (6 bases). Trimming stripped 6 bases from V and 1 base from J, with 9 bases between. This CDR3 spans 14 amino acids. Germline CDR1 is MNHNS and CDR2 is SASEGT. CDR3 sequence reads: CASSMGLNTGELFF. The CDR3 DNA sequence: TGTGCCAGCAGCATGGGACTGAACACCGGGGAGCTGTTTTTT.

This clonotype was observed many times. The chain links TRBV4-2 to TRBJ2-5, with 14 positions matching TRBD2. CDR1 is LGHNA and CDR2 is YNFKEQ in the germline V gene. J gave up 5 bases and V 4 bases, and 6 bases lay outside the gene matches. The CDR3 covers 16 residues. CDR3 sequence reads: CASSLGLAGEGETQYF. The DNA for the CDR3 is TGTGCCAGCAGCCTGGGACTAGCGGGAGAAGGGGAGACCCAGTACTTC.

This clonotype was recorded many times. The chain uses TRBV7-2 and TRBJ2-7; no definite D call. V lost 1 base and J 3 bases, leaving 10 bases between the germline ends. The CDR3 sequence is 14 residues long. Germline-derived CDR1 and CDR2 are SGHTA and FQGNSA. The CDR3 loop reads CASSLVGLSYEQYF. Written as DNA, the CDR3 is TGTGCCAGCAGCTTAGTAGGTTTGAGCTACGAGCAGTACTTC. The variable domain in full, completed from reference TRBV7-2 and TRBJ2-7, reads GAGVSQSPSNKVTEKGKDVELRCDPISGHTALYWYRQSLGQGLEFLIYFQGNSAPDKSGLPSDRFSAERTGGSVSTLTIQRTQQEDSAVYLCASSLVGLSYEQYFGPGTRLTVT.

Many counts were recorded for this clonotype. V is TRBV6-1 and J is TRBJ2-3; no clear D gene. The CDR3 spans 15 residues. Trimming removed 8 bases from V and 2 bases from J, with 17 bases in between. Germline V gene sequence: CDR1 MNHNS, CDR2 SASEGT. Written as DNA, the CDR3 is TGTGCCAGCGGAATCTCAGTGTCCTTCACAGATACGCAGTATTTT. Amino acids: CASGISVSFTDTQYF.

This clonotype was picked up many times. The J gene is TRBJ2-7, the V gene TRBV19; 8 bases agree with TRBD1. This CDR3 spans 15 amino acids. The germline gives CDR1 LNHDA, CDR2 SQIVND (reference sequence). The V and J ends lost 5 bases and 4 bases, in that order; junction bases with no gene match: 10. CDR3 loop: CASSPRAGGEYEQYF. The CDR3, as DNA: TGTGCCAGTAGTCCCCGGGCAGGGGGCGAATACGAGCAGTACTTC.

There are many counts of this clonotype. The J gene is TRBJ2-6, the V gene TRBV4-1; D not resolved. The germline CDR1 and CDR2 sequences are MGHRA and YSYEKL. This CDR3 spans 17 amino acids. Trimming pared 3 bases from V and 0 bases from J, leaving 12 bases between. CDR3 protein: CASSQPPRHSGANVLTF. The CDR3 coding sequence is TGCGCCAGCAGCCAGCCCCCAAGACACTCTGGGGCCAACGTCCTGACTTTC.

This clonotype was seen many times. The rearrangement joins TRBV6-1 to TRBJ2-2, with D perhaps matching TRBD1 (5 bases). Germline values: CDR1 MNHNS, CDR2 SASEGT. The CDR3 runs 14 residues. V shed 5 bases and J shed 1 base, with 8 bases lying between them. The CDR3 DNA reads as TGTGCCAGCAGTAGACAGTGGAACACCGGGGAGCTGTTTTTT. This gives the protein CASSRQWNTGELFF.

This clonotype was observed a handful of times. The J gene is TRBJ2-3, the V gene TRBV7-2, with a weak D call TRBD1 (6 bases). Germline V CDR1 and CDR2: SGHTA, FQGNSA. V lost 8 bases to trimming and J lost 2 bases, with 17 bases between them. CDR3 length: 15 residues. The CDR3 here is CASGAARTATDTQYF. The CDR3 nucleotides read TGTGCCAGCGGGGCTGCTCGGACAGCCACAGATACGCAGTATTTT.

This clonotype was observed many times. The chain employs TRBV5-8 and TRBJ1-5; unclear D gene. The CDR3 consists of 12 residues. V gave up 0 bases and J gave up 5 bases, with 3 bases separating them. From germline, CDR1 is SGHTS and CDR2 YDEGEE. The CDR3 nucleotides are TGTGCCAGCAGCTTGGCTGATCAGCCCCAGCATTTT. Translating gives CASSLADQPQHF.

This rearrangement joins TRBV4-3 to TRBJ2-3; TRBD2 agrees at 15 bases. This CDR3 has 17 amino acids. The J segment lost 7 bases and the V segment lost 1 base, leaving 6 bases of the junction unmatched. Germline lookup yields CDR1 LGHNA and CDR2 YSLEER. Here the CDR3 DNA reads TGCGCCAGCAGCCAAGGGACTAGCGGGAGGGCCTATAATACGCAGTATTTT. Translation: CASSQGTSGRAYNTQYF.

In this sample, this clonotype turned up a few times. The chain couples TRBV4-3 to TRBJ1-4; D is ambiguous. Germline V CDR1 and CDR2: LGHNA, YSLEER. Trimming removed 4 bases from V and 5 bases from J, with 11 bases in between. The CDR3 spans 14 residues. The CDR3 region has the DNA TGCGCCAGCAGCCTGACGGCGGTAAATGAAAAACTGTTTTTT. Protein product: CASSLTAVNEKLFF.

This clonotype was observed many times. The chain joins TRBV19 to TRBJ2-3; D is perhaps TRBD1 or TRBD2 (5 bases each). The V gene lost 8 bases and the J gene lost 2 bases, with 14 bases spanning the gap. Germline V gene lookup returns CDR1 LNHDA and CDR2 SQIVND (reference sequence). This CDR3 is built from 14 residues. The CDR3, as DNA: TGTGCCAGTGCTCCGGGACCGCTCACAGATACGCAGTATTTT. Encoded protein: CASAPGPLTDTQYF.

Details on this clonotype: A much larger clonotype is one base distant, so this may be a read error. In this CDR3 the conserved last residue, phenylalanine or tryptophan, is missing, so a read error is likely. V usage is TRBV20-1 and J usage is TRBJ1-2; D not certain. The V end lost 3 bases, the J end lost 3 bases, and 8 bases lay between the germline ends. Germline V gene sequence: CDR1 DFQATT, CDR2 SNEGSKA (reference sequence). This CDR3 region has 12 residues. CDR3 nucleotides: TGCAGTGCTAGGCGGGTAGACTATGGCTACACCCTC. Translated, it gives CSARRVDYGYTL.

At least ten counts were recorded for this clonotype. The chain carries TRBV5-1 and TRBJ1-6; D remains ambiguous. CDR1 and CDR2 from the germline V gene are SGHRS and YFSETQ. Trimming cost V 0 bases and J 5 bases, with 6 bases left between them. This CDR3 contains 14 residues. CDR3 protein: CASSLGQDNSPLHF. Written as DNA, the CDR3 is TGCGCCAGCAGCTTGGGTCAGGATAATTCACCCCTCCACTTT.

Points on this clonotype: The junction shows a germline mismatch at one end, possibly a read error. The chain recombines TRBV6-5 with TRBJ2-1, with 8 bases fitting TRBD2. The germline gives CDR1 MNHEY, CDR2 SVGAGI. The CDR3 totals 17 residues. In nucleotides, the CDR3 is TGTGCCAGCATTTACGACCTAGCTGCGGGAGGCCTGGATGAGCAATTCTTC. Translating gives CASIYDLAAGGLDEQFF.

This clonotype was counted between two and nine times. The CDR3 protein is CASSLEGPMYGYTF. The CDR3 DNA is TGCGCCAGCAGCTTGGAAGGGCCCATGTATGGCTACACCTTC. The gene calls are TRBV5-1 and TRBJ1-2; D unresolved. CDR1 is SGHRS and CDR2 is YFSETQ in the germline V gene. The CDR3 runs 14 residues. The ends were cut back, 0 bases at V and 5 bases at J, with 11 bases in the middle.

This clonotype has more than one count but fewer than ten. CDR3 bases: TGCGCCAGCAGCTTGCACGAGAACACTGAAGCTTTCTTT. This translates into CASSLHENTEAFF. The gene calls are TRBV5-1 and TRBJ1-1, with D unresolved. Trimming shortened V by 1 base and J by 1 base, and 5 bases separated the two germline ends. Germline CDR1 SGHRS, CDR2 YFSETQ. The CDR3 contains 13 residues. Filled out from reference TRBV5-1 and TRBJ1-1, the complete variable domain reads KAGVTQTPRYLIKTRGQQVTLSCSPISGHRSVSWYQQTPGQGLQFLFEYFSETQRNKGNFPGRFSGRQFSNSRSEMNVSTLELGDSALYLCASSLHENTEAFFGQGTRLTVV.

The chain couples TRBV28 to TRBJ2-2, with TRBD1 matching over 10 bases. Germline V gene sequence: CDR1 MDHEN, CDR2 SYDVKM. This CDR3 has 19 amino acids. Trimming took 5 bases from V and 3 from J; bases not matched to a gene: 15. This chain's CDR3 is CASSPAGDRGWRDTGELFF. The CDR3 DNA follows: TGTGCCAGCAGTCCCGCGGGGGACAGGGGCTGGAGAGACACCGGGGAGCTGTTTTTT.